Described below is a single TCR beta chain sequence and its context. What it binds is not known. The sequenced template was cDNA made from the entire isolated RNA. Average reads for naive, central memory and regulatory T cell samples were about 4 million. This table comes from immunoSEQ multiplex PCR, and its TCRdb copy is limited to in-frame clones, with some not included. The sample comprises about 290,000 clones, about 8% of which are singletons, and roughly 1% rests with the top ten. This entry belongs to a study of beta chain features in type 1 diabetes. Trimming took off 4 bases at V and 3 bases at J, with 16 bases between the two ends. Germline V gene lookup returns CDR1 SGHRS and CDR2 YFSETQ. The CDR3 runs 15 residues. Regarding the study as a whole: Any HLA type influence on TCRB rearrangement was left unresolved here. The naive, central memory and Treg TCRB repertoires of patients appeared to be more similar to one another than those of healthy donors.

The clonotype was recovered from a young woman in good health. V and J are TRBV5-1 and TRBJ2-5; tentatively, D is TRBD1 (6 bases). Source material: central memory CD4+ T cells from blood. CDR3 bases: TGCGCCAGCAGCCTACAGGGTTCAGGGGAAGAGACCCAGTACTTC. Amino acids: CASSLQGSGEETQYF.